This T cell receptor beta chain emerged from a study of cytomegalovirus exposure and HLA in healthy donors. Germline V lookup: CDR1 SGHAT, CDR2 FQNNGV. The CDR3 is 15 residues long. The PCR used 60 Vbeta and 13 Jbeta primers. Clones were sequenced by immunoSEQ multiplex PCR, and TCRdb holds only the in-frame ones, with some missing. This table has about 180,000 clones, about 82% appearing once. Comment on this clone: Sequence at one end of the junction differs from germline and may be a read error.

The source material was PBMCs. This sequence joins TRBV11-2 and TRBJ1-2; 7 bases align to TRBD1. The origin of this receptor is a male donor in good health and CMV-seronegative. This CDR3 is CASSQTRDSTYGYPF. As DNA, the CDR3 is TGTGCCAGCAGCCAAACCCGGGACAGTACCTACGGCTACCCCTTC.